Below, 15 T cell receptor beta chains from the same sample are listed, as sequenced in a study of shared clonotypes between healthy human individuals. Sequencing was performed with immunoSEQ multiplex PCR; in TCRdb, only in-frame clones are kept and a portion is missing. The table has more than 2,000,000 clones, approximately 93% seen once. The material sequenced was naive CD4+ T cells from PBMCs. The subset was: CD45RA+ positively selected. The receptors come from a man younger than 35 in good health. Some clones in this sample may be carry-over from other donors' samples.

The chain joins TRBV6-1 to TRBJ1-3; the D gene is possibly TRBD1 (5 bases). The CDR3 contains 12 residues. V lost 5 bases and J lost 8, with 10 bases in between. Germline values: CDR1 MNHNS, CDR2 SASEGT. Here the CDR3 DNA reads TGTGCCAGCAGTCGACAAGGGGACACCATATATTTT. Its translation: CASSRQGDTIYF.

This sequence joins TRBV18 and TRBJ2-3; the match to TRBD2 covers 8 bases. Trimming took 6 bases from V and 2 from J; bases not matched to a gene: 13. Germline CDR1 KGHSH, CDR2 LQKENI. This CDR3 spans 17 amino acids. The CDR3 sequence: CASSLAARREDTDTQYF. The DNA for the CDR3 is TGTGCCAGCTCGCTAGCAGCTCGGCGGGAGGACACAGATACGCAGTATTTT.

The V call is TRBV4-2, the J call TRBJ2-7; 14 nucleotides match TRBD2. The CDR3 consists of 16 residues. Germline V gives CDR1 LGHNA, CDR2 YNFKEQ. The ends lost 4 bases at V and 2 bases at J; junction bases unmatched: 4. This CDR3 is CASSLGLAGDTYEQYF. CDR3 sequence (DNA): TGTGCCAGCAGCCTGGGACTAGCGGGAGACACCTACGAGCAGTACTTC.

The J gene is TRBJ2-7, the V gene TRBV11-1; 11 bases map to TRBD2. Germline trimming cut 5 bases from V and 4 bases from J; bases unmatched to any gene: 7. The CDR3 covers 15 residues. CDR1 is SGHAT, CDR2 FQDESV, per germline (reference sequence). DNA for the CDR3: TGTGCCAGCAGCCTACTAGCGGGAGTTTGGTACGAGCAGTACTTC. Its protein product is CASSLLAGVWYEQYF.

The rearrangement uses TRBV15 and TRBJ2-5, with 9 positions matching TRBD2. Trimming removed 1 base from V and 2 bases from J; junction bases left unmatched: 5. CDR1 and CDR2 from the germline V gene are LNHNV and YYDKDF (reference sequence). The CDR3 totals 16 residues. CDR3 DNA sequence: TGTGCCACCAGCAGAGGCGCTAGCGGGACTCAAGAGACCCAGTACTTC. This codes for CATSRGASGTQETQYF.

This chain connects TRBV5-1 to TRBJ2-1, with a weak D call TRBD2 (5 bases). The germline CDR1 and CDR2 sequences are SGHRS and YFSETQ. Trimming pared 4 bases from V and 5 bases from J, leaving 13 bases between. The CDR3 has 14 residues. DNA for the CDR3: TGCGCCAGCAGCCAAATAGCGCAAAACAATGAGCAGTTCTTC. Translating gives CASSQIAQNNEQFF.

J is TRBJ1-4 and V is TRBV4-1, with 7 bases that match TRBD1. The CDR3 is made up of 17 amino acids. Per the germline V gene, CDR1 is MGHRA and CDR2 is YSYEKL. V dropped 5 bases and J dropped 0; count of bases not matched to a gene: 9. This CDR3 reads CASSYPTGLATNEKLFF. The CDR3, as DNA: TGCGCCAGCAGCTACCCGACAGGGCTGGCAACTAATGAAAAACTGTTTTTT.

A note on this clone: The same CDR3 can be traced to other DNA sequences in this sample. This chain connects TRBV19 to TRBJ2-2; no clear D gene. The germline CDR1 and CDR2 sequences are LNHDA and SQIVND (reference sequence). Trimming pared 1 base from V and 8 bases from J, leaving 2 bases between. CDR3 size: 11 residues. This CDR3 reads CASSIVGELFF. DNA of the CDR3: TGTGCCAGTAGTATAGTTGGGGAGCTGTTTTTT.

The chain has TRBV5-1 and TRBJ2-1; 9 bases align to TRBD2. The CDR3 runs 14 residues. Germline CDR1 SGHRS, CDR2 YFSETQ. With V trimmed by 7 bases and J by 8 bases, 10 bases remained unmatched. The CDR3 sequence: CASSSAGGGDEQFF. CDR3 DNA: TGCGCCAGCTCTTCCGCGGGAGGGGGGGATGAGCAGTTCTTC.

In DNA, the CDR3 is TGTGCCAGCAGTTTAGGGGGAATTGGAGAAAAACTGTTTTTT. Encoded protein: CASSLGGIGEKLFF. The rearrangement uses TRBV28 and TRBJ1-4; possible D gene TRBD1, 5 bases. Trimming left V 2 bases short and J 8 bases short, with 12 bases between. Germline V gene sequence: CDR1 MDHEN, CDR2 SYDVKM. The CDR3 is 14 residues long. Variable domain in full (rest from reference TRBV28 and TRBJ1-4): DVKVTQSSRYLVKRTGEKVFLECVQDMDHENMFWYRQDPGLGLRLIYFSYDVKMKEKGDIPEGYSVSREKKERFSLILESASTNQTSMYLCASSLGGIGEKLFFGSGTQLSVL.

Only a few counts were recorded for this clone. This chain joins TRBV2 and TRBJ1-4; D perhaps matches TRBD1 (5 bases). The CDR3 runs 13 residues. V lost 4 bases and J lost 12, with 15 bases in between. The germline V gene has CDR1 SNHLY and CDR2 FYNNEI. The chain's CDR3 is CASSGGVGTELFF. The DNA for the CDR3 is TGTGCCAGCAGTGGGGGCGTGGGCACGGAACTGTTTTTT.

The gene calls are TRBV28 and TRBJ2-6, with D perhaps matching TRBD1 (6 bases). The ends were cut back, 2 bases at V and 2 bases at J, with 10 bases in the middle. The CDR3 covers 16 residues. Germline CDR1 reads MDHEN; CDR2 reads SYDVKM. DNA for the CDR3: TGTGCCAGCAGTTTAGCAGGGGCTGCTGGGGCCAACGTCCTGACTTTC. Protein: CASSLAGAAGANVLTF.

This sequence joins TRBV7-3 and TRBJ2-5, with D unresolved. CDR1 and CDR2 (germline): SGHTA, FQGTGA. There are 13 residues in the CDR3. Trimming took 5 bases from V and 7 from J, leaving 14 bases between them. CDR3 sequence: CASSQGSSRTQYF. The CDR3 DNA reads TGTGCCAGCAGCCAAGGGTCCAGCAGGACCCAGTACTTC.

The genes are TRBV19 and TRBJ1-5; D remains ambiguous. Per the germline V gene, CDR1 is LNHDA and CDR2 is SQIVND (reference sequence). The ends were cut back, 6 bases at V and 0 bases at J, with 12 bases in the middle. This CDR3 contains 15 residues. The CDR3, as DNA: TGTGCCAGTAGATTCGACACCCCTAGCAATCAGCCCCAGCATTTT. Residues: CASRFDTPSNQPQHF.

The chain recombines TRBV6-6 with TRBJ1-3; no reliable D call. Trimming removed 6 bases from V and 0 bases from J, with 12 bases in between. The CDR3 covers 15 residues. The germline V gene has CDR1 MNHNY and CDR2 SVGAGI (reference sequence). This CDR3 reads CASSPMTSSGNTIYF. The CDR3 DNA follows: TGTGCCAGCAGCCCGATGACGAGCTCTGGAAACACCATATATTTT.